This TCR beta chain is drawn from a study of CD8+ T cells in alopecia areata. The sample's treatment: oral pan-JAK inhibitor, 5-10 mg twice daily. The germline V gene has CDR1 SGHNT and CDR2 YYREEE (reference sequence). J was trimmed by 6 bases and V by 5 bases; bases with no gene match: 11. This CDR3 comprises 15 residues. Extraction of RNA preceded its reverse transcription into cDNA, which served as the sequencing template. Profiling relied on immunoSEQ multiplex PCR, and the TCRdb table lists in-frame clones only, not all of them. Of approximately 160,000 clones in the sample, around 59% are singletons; the top ten hold 12% to 15%.

V is TRBV5-4 and J is TRBJ2-3; 8 bases fit TRBD1. This sample comprised CD4+ T cells sorted from blood, obtained at week 24, from a patient treated with tofacitinib. The TCR originated in a human donor with alopecia areata. CDR3 coding DNA: TGTGCCAGCAGGGTCCAGACAGGGGCCGCGGATACGCAGTATTTT. Translating it yields CASRVQTGAADTQYF.